This T cell receptor (beta chain) was obtained from a study of blood T cell repertoires in COVID-19. Study details: Samples representing acute and convalescent COVID-19 were sourced from the United States, Italy and Spain.

Original processing methods: Amplification of reference gene primers was used by the study to estimate nucleated cell counts. Libraries were prepared by immunoSEQ multiplex PCR; TCRdb keeps only in-frame clonotypes and omits some of them. V and J calls plus clone size are reproduced from that table; the DNA served to infer D and trimming. The sample yields about 310,000 clones, around 87% seen once. The clonotype comes from a woman aged 50 to 60 who had recovered from COVID-19. Sequenced: peripheral blood.

CDR3 protein: CASSWGQGNSPLHF. The CDR3 DNA follows: TGTGCCAGTAGTTGGGGACAGGGGAATTCACCCCTCCACTTT. The chain uses TRBV19 and TRBJ1-6; 10 nucleotides line up with TRBD1. V lost 5 bases to trimming and J lost 7 bases; unmatched junction nucleotides: 2. This CDR3 spans 14 amino acids. Germline V gene data show CDR1 as LNHDA and CDR2 as SQIVND (reference sequence). Full variable domain (rest looked up from reference TRBV19 and TRBJ1-6): DGGITQSPKYLFRKEGQNVTLSCEQNLNHDAMYWYRQDPGQGLRLIYYSQIVNDFQKGDIAEGYSVSREKKESFPLTVTSAQKNPTAFYLCASSWGQGNSPLHFGNGTRLTVT.